This TCR beta chain was recovered during a study of T-cell reconstitution after alpha-beta-depleted transplantation in children. Broader study findings: Surviving recipient cells, namely T cells and thymic progenitors, were the source of high day-60 TCRbeta diversity in some patients. By about two months after transplant, alpha-beta T cells reportedly arose from several hundred graft clones that had expanded. T-cell counts and diversity at one year following transplant were attributed mainly to newly produced T cells.

Library preparation (for TCRbeta) was performed with unique molecular identifiers. TCRdb itself ran the PCR reads through MiXCR, one entry per CDR3 protein. The sample comprises about 400,000 distinct CDR3 sequences, under 20% of which are singletons, and roughly 29% rests with the top ten. With regard to this clonotype: Its target is unknown.

V was shortened by 5 bases and J by 0 bases, with 11 bases between the two germline ends. In germline, CDR1 is SGHVS, CDR2 FQNEAQ. The CDR3 loop spans 15 amino acids. The chain carries TRBV7-8 and TRBJ2-1; D is possibly TRBD2 (6 bases). This sample comprised PBMCs, mostly from graft donor cells, obtained 360 days after TCRalphabeta/CD19-depleted stem cell transplant. This TCR came from a boy under two years old who had a stem cell transplant for Wiskott-Aldrich syndrome, so the T cells may come from the graft donor. CDR3 region: CASSRGLRSYNEQFF. As DNA, the CDR3 is TGTGCCAGCAGCAGGGGACTGCGCTCCTACAATGAGCAGTTCTTC.